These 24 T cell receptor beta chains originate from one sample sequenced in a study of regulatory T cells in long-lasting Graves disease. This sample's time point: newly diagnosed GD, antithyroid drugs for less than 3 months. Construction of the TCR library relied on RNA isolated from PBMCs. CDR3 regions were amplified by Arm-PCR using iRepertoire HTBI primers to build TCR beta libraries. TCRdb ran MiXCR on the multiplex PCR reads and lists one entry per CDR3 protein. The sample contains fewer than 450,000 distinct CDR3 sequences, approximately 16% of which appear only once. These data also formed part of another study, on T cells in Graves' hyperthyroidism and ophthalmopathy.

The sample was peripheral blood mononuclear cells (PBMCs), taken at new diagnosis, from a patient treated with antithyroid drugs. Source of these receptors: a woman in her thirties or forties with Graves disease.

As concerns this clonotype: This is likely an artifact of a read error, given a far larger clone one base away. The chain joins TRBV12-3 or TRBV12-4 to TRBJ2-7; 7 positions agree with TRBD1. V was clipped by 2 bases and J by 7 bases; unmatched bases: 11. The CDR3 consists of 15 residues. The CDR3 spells CASSLLQGSHNEQYF. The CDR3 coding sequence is TGTGCCAGCAGTTTATTACAGGGGAGTCACAATGAGCAGTACTTC.

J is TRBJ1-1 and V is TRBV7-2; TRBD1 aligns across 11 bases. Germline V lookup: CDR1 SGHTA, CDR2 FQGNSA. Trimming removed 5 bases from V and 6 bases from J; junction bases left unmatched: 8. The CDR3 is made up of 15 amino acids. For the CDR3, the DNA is TGTGCCAGCAGCCCCCGGACAGGGGGCATCGCTGAAGCTTTCTTT. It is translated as CASSPRTGGIAEAFF.

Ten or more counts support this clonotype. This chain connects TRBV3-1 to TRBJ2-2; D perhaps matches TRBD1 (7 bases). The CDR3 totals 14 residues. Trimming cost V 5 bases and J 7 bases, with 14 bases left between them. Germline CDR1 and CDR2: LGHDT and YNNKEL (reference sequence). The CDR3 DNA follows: TGTGCCAGCAGCTCCAGGGGGGAGCACGGGGAGCTGTTTTTT. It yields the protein CASSSRGEHGELFF. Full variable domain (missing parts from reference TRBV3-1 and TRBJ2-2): DTAVSQTPKYLVTQMGNDKSIKCEQNLGHDTMYWYKQDSKKFLKIMFSYNNKELIINETVPNRFSPKSPDKAHLNLHINSLELGDSAVYFCASSSRGEHGELFFGEGSRLTVL.

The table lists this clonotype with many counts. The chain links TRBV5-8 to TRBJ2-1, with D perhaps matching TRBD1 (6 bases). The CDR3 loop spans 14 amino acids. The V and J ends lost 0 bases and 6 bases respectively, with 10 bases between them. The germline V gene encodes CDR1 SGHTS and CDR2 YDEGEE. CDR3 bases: TGTGCCAGCAGCTTGGACAGGGAACGCAATGAGCAGTTCTTC. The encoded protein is CASSLDRERNEQFF.

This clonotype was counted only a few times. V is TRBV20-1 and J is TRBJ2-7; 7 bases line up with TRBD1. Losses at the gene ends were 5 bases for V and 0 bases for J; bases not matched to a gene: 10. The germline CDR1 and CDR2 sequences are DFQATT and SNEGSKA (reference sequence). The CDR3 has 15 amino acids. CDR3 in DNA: TGCAGTGCTGAAGACCGGGACAGACCCTCCTACGAGCAGTACTTC. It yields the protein CSAEDRDRPSYEQYF.

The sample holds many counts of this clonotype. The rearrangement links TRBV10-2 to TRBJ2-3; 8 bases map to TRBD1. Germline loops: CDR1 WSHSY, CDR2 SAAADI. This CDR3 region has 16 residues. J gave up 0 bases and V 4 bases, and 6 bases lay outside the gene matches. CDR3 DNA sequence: TGCGCCAGCAGTGGCGGACAGGGTACAAGCACAGATACGCAGTATTTT. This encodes CASSGGQGTSTDTQYF.

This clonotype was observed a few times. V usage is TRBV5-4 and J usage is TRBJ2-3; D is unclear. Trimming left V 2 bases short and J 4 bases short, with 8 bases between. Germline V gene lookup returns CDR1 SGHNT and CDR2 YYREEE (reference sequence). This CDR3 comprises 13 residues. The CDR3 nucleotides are TGTGCCAGCAGCTTTCCGGAGTCAGATACGCAGTATTTT. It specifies CASSFPESDTQYF. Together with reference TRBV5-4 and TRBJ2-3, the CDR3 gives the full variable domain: ETGVTQSPTHLIKTRGQQVTLRCSSQSGHNTVSWYQQALGQGPQFIFQYYREEENGRGNFPPRFSGLQFPNYSSELNVNALELDDSALYLCASSFPESDTQYFGPGTRLTVL.

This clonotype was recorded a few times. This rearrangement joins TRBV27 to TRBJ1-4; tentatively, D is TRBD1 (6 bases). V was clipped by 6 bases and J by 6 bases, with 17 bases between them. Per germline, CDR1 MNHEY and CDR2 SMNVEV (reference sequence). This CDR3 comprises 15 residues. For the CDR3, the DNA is TGTGCCAGCAGACCACGGGGGGGACACTATGAAAAACTGTTTTTT. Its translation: CASRPRGGHYEKLFF.

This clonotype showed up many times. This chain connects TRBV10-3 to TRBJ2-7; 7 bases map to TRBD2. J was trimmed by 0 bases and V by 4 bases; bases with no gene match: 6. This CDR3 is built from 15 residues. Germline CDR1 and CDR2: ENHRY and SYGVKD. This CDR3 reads CAISGTSASSYEQYF. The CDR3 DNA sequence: TGTGCCATCAGTGGCACTAGCGCCAGCTCCTACGAGCAGTACTTC.

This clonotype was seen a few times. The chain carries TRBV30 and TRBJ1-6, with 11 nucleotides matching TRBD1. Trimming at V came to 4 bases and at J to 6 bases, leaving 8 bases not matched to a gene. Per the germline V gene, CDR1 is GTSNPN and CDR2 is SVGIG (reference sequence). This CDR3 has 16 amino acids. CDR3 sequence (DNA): TGTGCCTGGAAGGACAGGGGGCGTATAAGTAATTCACCCCTCCACTTT. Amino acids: CAWKDRGRISNSPLHF.

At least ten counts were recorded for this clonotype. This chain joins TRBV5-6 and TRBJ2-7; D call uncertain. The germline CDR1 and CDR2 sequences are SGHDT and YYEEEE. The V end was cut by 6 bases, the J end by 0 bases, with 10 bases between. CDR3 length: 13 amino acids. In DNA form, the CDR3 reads TGTGCCAGCACGCTCCGGGTCTCCTACGAGCAGTACTTC. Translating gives CASTLRVSYEQYF.

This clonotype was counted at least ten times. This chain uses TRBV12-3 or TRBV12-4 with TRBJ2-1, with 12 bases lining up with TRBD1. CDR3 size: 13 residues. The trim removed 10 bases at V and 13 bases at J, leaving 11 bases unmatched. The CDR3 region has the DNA TGTGCCACCCTCCCGGGACAGGGGGCGAACCAGTTCTTC. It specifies CATLPGQGANQFF.

This CDR3 reads CASSLGTSNNNEQFF. Written as DNA, the CDR3 is TGTGCCAGCAGTTTGGGGACTTCGAATAACAATGAGCAGTTCTTC. The V gene is TRBV12-3 or TRBV12-4, the J gene TRBJ2-1; TRBD2 might be the D (6 bases). The V and J ends lost 3 bases and 5 bases respectively, with 14 bases between them. The CDR3 is made up of 15 amino acids.

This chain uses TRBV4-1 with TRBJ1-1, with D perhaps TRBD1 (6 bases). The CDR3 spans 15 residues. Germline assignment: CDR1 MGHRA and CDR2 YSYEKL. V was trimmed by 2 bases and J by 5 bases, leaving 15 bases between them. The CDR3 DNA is TGCGCCAGCAGCCAACGGGAGGGGGGCTGGACTGAAGCTTTCTTT. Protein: CASSQREGGWTEAFF.

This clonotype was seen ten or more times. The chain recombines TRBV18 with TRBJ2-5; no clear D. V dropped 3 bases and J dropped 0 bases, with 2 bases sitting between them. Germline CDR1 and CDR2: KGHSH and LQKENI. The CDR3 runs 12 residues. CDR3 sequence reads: CASSPNQETQYF. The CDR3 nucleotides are TGTGCCAGCTCACCGAACCAAGAGACCCAGTACTTC.

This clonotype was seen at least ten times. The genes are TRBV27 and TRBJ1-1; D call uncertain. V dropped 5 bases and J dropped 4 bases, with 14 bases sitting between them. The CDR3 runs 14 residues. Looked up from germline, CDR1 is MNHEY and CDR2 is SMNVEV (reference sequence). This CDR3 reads CASSIVGGPTEAFF. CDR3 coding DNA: TGTGCCAGCAGTATCGTAGGCGGCCCCACTGAAGCTTTCTTT.

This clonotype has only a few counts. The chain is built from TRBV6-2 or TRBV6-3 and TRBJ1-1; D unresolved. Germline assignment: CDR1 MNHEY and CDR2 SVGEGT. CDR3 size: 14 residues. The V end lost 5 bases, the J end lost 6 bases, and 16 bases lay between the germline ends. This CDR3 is CASSEAQANAEAFF. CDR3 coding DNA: TGTGCCAGCAGTGAAGCTCAGGCTAACGCTGAAGCTTTCTTT.

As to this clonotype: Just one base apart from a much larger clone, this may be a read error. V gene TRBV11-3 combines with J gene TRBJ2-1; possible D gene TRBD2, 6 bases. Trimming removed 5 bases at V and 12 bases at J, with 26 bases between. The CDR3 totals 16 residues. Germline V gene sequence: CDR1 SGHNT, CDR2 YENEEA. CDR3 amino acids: CASSLSAGPSLVGQFF. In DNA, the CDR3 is TGTGCCAGCAGCCTCAGCGCGGGACCGAGCCTGGTTGGGCAGTTCTTC.

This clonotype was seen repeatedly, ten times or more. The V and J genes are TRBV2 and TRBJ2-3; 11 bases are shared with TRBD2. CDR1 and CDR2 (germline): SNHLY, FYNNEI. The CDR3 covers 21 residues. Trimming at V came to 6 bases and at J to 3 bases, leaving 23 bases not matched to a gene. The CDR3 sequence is CASRRIAGGPGARGFTDTQYF. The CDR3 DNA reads TGTGCCAGCAGGAGGATAGCGGGAGGGCCAGGGGCGAGGGGATTTACAGATACGCAGTATTTT.

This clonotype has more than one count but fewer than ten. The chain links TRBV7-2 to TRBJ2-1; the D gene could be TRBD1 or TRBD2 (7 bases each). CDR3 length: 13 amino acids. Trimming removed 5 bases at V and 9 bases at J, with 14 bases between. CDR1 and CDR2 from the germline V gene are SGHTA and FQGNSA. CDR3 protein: CASSLRGGGEQFF. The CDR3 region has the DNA TGTGCCAGCAGCCTCAGGGGGGGCGGTGAGCAGTTCTTC.

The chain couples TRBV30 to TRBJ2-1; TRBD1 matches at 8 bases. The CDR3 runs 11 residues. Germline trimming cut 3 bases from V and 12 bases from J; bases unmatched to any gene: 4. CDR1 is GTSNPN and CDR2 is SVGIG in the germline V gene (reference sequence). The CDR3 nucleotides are TGTGCCTGGAGCCCGACAGGGGTGCAGTTCTTC. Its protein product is CAWSPTGVQFF.

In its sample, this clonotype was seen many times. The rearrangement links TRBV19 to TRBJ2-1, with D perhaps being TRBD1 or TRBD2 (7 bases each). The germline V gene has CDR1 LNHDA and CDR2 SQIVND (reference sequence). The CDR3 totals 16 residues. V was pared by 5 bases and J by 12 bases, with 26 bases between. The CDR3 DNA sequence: TGTGCCAGTAGTGGGAGGGGGCGGGGAGGGTCGGAACGGCAGTTCTTC. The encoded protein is CASSGRGRGGSERQFF.

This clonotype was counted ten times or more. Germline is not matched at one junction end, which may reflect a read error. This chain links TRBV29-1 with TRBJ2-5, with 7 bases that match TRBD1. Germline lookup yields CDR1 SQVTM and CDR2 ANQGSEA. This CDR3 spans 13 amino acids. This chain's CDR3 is CSVEEGGYEAQYF. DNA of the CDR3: TGCAGCGTCGAAGAAGGGGGCTACGAGGCCCAGTACTTC.

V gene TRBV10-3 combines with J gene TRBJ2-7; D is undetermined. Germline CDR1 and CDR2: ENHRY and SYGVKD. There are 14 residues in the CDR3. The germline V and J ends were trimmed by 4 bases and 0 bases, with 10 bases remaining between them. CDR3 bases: TGTGCCATCAGTGGTGGGTGTTGCTCCTACGAGCAGTACTTC. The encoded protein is CAISGGCCSYEQYF.